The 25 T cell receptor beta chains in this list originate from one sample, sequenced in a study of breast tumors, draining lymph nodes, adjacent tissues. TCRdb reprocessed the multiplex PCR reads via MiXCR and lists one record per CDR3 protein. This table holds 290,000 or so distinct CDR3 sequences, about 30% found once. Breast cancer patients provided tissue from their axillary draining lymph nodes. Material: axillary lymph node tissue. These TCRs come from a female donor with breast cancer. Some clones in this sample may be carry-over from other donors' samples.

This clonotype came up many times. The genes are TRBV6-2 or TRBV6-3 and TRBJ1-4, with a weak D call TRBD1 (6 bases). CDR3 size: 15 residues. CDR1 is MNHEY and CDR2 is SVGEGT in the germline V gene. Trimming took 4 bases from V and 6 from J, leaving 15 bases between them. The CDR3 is CASSSSGEGDEKLFF. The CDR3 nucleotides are TGTGCCAGCAGTTCCAGTGGAGAGGGGGATGAAAAACTGTTTTTT.

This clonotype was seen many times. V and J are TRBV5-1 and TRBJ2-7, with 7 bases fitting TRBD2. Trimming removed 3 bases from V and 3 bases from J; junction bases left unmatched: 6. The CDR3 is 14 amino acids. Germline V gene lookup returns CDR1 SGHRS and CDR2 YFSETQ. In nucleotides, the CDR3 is TGCGCCAGCAGCTCGGGACTAAACCGCTACGAGCAGTACTTC. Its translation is CASSSGLNRYEQYF.

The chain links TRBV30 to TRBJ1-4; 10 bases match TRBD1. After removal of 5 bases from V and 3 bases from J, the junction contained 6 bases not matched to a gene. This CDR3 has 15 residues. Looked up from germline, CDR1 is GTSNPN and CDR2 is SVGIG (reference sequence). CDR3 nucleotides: TGTGCCTGGGGGACAGGGGAAAAATCTAATGAAAAACTGTTTTTT. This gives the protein CAWGTGEKSNEKLFF.

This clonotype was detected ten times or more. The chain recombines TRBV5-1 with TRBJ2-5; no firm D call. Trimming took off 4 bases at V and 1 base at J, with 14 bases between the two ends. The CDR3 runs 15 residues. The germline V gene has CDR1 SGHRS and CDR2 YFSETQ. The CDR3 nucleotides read TGCGCCAGCAGCCCAAATGAAGGCGGCCAAGAGACCCAGTACTTC. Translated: CASSPNEGGQETQYF. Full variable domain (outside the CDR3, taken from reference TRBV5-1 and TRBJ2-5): KAGVTQTPRYLIKTRGQQVTLSCSPISGHRSVSWYQQTPGQGLQFLFEYFSETQRNKGNFPGRFSGRQFSNSRSEMNVSTLELGDSALYLCASSPNEGGQETQYFGPGTRLLVL.

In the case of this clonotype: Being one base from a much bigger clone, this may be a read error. In DNA form, the CDR3 reads TGTGCCAGCAGTGATGTCGGGACTAACAGTGAGCAGTTCTTC. Its protein is CASSDVGTNSEQFF. The chain couples TRBV6-4 to TRBJ2-1; 7 bases align to TRBD2. This CDR3 contains 14 residues. V shed 3 bases and J 9 bases; nucleotides not matched to a gene: 8. Germline V gene lookup returns CDR1 MRHNA and CDR2 SNTAGT.

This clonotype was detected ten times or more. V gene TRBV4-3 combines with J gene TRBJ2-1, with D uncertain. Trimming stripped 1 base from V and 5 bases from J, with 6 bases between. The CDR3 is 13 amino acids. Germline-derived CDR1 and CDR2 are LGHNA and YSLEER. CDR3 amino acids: CASSQGRHNEQFF. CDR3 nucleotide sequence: TGCGCCAGCAGCCAAGGACGTCACAATGAGCAGTTCTTC.

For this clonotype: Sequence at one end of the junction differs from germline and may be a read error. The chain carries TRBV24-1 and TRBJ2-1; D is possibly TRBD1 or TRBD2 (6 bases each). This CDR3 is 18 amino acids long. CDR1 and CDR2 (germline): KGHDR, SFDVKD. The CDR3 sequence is CATSDRGTSCISHNEQFF. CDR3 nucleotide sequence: TGTGCCACCAGTGACAGGGGCACTAGCTGCATCTCCCACAATGAGCAGTTCTTC.

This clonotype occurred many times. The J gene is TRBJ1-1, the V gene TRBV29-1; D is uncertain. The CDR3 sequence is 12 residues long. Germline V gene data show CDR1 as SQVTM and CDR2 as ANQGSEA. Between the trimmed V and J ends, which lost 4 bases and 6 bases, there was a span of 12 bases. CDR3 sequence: CSVVLQIAEAFF. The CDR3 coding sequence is TGCAGCGTTGTGTTACAGATCGCTGAAGCTTTCTTT.

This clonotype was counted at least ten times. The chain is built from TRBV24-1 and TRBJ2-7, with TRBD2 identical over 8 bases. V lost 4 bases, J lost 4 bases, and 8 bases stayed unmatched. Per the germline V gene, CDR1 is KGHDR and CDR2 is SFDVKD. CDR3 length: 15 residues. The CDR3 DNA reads TGTGCCACCAGTGACTCGGGGGGGGGTAGATACGAGCAGTACTTC. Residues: CATSDSGGGRYEQYF.

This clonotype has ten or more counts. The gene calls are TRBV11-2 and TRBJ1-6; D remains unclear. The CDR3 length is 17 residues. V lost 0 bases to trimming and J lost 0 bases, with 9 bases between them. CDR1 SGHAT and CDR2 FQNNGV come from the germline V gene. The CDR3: CASSLDMGSSYNSPLHF. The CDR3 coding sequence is TGTGCCAGCAGCTTAGATATGGGCAGCTCCTATAATTCACCCCTCCACTTT. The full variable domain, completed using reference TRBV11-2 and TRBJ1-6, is EAGVAQSPRYKIIEKRQSVAFWCNPISGHATLYWYQQILGQGPKLLIQFQNNGVVDDSQLPKDRFSAERLKGVDSTLKIQPAKLEDSAVYLCASSLDMGSSYNSPLHFGNGTRLTVT.

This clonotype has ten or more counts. CDR3 in amino acids: CASSLRLAGGPVVETQYF. CDR3 bases: TGCGCCAGCAGCTTAAGACTAGCGGGAGGGCCGGTTGTGGAGACCCAGTACTTC. The genes are TRBV5-1 and TRBJ2-5, with 14 bases lining up with TRBD2. Losses at the gene ends were 2 bases for V and 5 bases for J; bases not matched to a gene: 11. The CDR3 has 18 amino acids. Germline assignment: CDR1 SGHRS and CDR2 YFSETQ.

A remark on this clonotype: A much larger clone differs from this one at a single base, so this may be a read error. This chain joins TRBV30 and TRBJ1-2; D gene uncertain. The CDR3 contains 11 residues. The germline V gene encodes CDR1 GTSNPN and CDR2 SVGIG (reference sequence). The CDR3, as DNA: TGTGCCTGGAGCGCTTTAGATGGCCACACCTTC. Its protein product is CAWSALDGHTF.

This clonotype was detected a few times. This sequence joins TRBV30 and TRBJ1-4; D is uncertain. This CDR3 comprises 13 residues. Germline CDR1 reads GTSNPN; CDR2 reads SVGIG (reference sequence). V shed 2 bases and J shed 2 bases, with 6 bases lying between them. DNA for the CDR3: TGTGCCTGGAGTAGGGAGACTAATGAAAAACTGTTTTTT. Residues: CAWSRETNEKLFF.

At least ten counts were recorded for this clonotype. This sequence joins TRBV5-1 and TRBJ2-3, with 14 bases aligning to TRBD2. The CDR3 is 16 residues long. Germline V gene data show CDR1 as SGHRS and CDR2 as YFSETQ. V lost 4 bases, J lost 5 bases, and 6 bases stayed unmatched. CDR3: CASSAGLAGAGDTQYF. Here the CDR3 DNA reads TGCGCCAGCAGCGCGGGACTAGCGGGAGCTGGAGATACGCAGTATTTT.

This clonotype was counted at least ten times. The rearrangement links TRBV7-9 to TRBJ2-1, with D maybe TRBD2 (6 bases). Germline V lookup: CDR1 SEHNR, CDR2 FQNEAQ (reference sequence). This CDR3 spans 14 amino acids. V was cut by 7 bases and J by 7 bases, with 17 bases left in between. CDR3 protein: CASTTEGETNEQFF. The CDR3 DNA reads TGTGCCAGCACAACGGAGGGAGAGACGAATGAGCAGTTCTTC.

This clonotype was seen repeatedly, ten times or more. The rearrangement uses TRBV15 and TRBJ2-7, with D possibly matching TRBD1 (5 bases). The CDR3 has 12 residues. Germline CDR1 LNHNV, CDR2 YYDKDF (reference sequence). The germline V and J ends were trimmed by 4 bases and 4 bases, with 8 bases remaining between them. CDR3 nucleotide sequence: TGTGCCACCAGCAAGACAGAATACGAGCAGTACTTC. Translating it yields CATSKTEYEQYF.

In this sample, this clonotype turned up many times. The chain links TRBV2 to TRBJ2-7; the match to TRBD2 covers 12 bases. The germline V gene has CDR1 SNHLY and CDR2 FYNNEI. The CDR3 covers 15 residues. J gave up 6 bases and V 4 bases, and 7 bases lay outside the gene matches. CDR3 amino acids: CASSVLAGGVSEQYF. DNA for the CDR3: TGTGCCAGCAGTGTACTAGCGGGAGGAGTATCCGAGCAGTACTTC. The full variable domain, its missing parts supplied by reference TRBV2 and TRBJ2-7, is EPEVTQTPSHQVTQMGQEVILRCVPISNHLYFYWYRQILGQKVEFLVSFYNNEISEKSEIFDDQFSVERPDGSNFTLKIRSTKLEDSAMYFCASSVLAGGVSEQYFGPGTRLTVT.

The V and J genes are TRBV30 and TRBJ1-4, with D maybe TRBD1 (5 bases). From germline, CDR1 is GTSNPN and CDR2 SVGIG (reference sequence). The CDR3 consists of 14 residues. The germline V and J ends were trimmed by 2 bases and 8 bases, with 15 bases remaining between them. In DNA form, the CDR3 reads TGTGCCTGGAGTCATAGGGTTGCAGGGGAAAAACTGTTTTTT. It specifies CAWSHRVAGEKLFF. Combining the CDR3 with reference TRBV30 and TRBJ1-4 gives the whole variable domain SQTIHQWPATLVQPVGSPLSLECTVEGTSNPNLYWYRQAAGRGLQLLFYSVGIGQISSEVPQNLSASRPQDRQFILSSKKLLLSDSGFYLCAWSHRVAGEKLFFGSGTQLSVL.

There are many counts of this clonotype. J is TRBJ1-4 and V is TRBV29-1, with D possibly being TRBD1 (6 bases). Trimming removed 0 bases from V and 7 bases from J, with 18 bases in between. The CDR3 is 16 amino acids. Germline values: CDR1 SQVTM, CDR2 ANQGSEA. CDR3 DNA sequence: TGCAGCGTTGAAGATCTTGGTGGCGGAGGGGGTGAAAAACTGTTTTTT. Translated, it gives CSVEDLGGGGGEKLFF.

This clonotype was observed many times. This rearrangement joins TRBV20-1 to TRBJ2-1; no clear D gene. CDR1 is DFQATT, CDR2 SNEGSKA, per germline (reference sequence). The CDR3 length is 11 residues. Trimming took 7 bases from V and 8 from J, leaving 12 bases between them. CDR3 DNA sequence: TGCAGTGTATCTTACACCCATGAGCAGTTCTTC. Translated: CSVSYTHEQFF.

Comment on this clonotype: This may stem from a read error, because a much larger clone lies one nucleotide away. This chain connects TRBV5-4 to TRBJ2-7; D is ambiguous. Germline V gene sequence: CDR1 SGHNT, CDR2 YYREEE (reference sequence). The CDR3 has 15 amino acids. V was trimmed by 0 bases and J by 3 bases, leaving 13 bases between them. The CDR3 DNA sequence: TGTGCCAGCAGCTTGGCGAGCGCGAGAGACTACGAGCAGTACTTC. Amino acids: CASSLASARDYEQYF.

The CDR3 region is CASRPHGDGELNYNSPLHF. CDR3 bases: TGTGCCAGCAGACCCCATGGGGACGGGGAACTTAACTATAATTCACCCCTCCACTTT. The chain is built from TRBV12-3 or TRBV12-4 and TRBJ1-6; D possibly corresponds to TRBD1 (5 bases). This CDR3 spans 19 amino acids. V was pared by 6 bases and J by 3 bases, with 24 bases between.

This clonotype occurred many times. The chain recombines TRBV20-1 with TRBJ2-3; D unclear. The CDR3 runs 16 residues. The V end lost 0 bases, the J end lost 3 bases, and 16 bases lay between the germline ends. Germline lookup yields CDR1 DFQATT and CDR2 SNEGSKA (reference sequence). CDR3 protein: CSARDLSLDGTDTQYF. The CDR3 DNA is TGCAGTGCTAGAGATTTAAGCCTAGACGGGACAGATACGCAGTATTTT.

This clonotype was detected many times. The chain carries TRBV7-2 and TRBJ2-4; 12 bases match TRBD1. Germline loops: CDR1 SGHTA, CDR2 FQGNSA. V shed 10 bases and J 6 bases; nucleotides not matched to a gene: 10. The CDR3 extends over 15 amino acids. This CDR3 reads CATGTGGIGGNIQYF. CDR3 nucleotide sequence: TGTGCCACAGGGACAGGGGGCATTGGGGGAAACATTCAGTACTTC.

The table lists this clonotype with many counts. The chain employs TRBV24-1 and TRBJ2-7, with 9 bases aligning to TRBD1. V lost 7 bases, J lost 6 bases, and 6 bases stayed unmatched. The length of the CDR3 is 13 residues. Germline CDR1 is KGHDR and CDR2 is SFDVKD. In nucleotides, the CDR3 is TGTGCCACCAGGGAAATGACAGGGGGCGAGCAGTACTTC. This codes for CATREMTGGEQYF.